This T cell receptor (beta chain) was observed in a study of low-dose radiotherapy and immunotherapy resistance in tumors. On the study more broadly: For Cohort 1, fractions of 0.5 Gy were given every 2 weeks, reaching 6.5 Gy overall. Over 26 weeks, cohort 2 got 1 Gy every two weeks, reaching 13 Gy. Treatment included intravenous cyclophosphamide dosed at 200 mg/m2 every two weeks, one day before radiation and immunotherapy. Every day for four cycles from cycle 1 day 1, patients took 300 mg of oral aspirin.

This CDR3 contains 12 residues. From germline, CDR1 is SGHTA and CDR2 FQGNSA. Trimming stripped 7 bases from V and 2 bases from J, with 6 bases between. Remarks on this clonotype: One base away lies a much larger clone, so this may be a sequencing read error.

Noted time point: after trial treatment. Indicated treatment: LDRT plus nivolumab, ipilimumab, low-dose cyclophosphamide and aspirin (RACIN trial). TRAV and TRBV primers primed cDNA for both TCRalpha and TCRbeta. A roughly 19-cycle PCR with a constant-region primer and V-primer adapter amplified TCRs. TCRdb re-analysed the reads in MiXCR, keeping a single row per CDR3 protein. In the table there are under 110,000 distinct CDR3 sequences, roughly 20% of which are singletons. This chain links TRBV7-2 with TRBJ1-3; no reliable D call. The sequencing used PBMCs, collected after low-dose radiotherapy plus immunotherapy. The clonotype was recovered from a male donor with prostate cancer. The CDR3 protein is CASTQTGNTIYF. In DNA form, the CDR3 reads TGTGCCAGCACCCAGACTGGAAACACCATATATTTT.